This TCR beta chain was obtained from a study of beta chain features in type 1 diabetes. Study-wide points: Overrepresentation of cells with high TCR expression could result from cDNA sequencing.

The ends lost 0 bases at V and 8 bases at J; junction bases unmatched: 7. Per germline, CDR1 SGHRS and CDR2 YFSETQ. This CDR3 spans 15 amino acids. TCRB transcripts that were expressed got sequenced, as all of the isolated RNA had been reverse transcribed. The protocol was immunoSEQ multiplex PCR, while the TCRdb copy is restricted to in-frame clones and leaves out a portion. This sample has about 360,000 clones, with around 12% found just once. In its sample, this clone was seen a few times. Its target is unknown. The sequencing input was naive CD4+ T cells from blood. This clonotype was sampled from a man younger than 35 in good health. The chain has TRBV5-1 and TRBJ1-4; 7 positions match TRBD1. CDR3 region: CASSLVSQGDEKLFF. CDR3 nucleotides: TGCGCCAGCAGCTTGGTCTCGCAGGGGGACGAAAAACTGTTTTTT.